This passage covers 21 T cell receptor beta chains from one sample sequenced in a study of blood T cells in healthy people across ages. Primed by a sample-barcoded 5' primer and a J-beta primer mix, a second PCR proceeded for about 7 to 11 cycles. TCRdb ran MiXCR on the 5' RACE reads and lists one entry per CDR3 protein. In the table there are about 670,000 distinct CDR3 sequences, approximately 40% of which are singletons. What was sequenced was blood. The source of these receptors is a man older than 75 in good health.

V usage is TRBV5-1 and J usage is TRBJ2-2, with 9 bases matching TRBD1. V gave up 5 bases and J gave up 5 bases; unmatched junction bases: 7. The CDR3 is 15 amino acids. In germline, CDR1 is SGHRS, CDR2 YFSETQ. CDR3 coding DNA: TGCGCCAGCAGTTCGGCGACAGGGGGAACCGGGGAGCTGTTTTTT. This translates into CASSSATGGTGELFF.

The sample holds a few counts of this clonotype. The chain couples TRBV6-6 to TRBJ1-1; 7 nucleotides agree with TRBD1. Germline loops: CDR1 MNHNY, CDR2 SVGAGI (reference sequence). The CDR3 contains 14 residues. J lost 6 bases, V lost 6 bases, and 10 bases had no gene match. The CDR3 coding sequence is TGTGCCAGCAGCGCAGAACTGGGACAGTCTGAAGCTTTCTTT. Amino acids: CASSAELGQSEAFF.

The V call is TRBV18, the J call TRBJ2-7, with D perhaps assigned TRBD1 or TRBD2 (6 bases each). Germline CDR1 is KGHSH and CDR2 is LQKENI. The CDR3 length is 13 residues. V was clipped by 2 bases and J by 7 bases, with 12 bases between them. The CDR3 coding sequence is TGTGCCAGCTCACCAGTAACAGGGAGGGAGCAGTACTTC. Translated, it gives CASSPVTGREQYF. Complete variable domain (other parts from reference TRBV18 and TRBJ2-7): NAGVMQNPRHLVRRRGQEARLRCSPMKGHSHVYWYRQLPEEGLKFMVYLQKENIIDESGMPKERFSAEFPKEGPSILRIQQVVRGDSAAYFCASSPVTGREQYFGPGTRLTVT.

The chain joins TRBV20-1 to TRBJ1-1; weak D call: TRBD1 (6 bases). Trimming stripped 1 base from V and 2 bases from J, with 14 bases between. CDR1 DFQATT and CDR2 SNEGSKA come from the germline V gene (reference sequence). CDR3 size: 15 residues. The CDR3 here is CSARASTGVNTEAFF. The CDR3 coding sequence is TGCAGTGCTAGAGCGTCGACAGGCGTAAACACTGAAGCTTTCTTT.

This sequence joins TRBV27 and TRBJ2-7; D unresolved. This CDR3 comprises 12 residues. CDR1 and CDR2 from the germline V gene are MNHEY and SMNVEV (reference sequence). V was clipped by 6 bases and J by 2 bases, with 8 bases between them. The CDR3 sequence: CASRQSAYEQYF. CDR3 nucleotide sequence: TGTGCCAGCAGGCAGTCTGCCTACGAGCAGTACTTC.

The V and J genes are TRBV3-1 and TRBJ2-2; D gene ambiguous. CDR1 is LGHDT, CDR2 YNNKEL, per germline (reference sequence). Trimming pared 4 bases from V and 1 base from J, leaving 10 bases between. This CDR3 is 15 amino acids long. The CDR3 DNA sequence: TGTGCCAGCAGCCGGCGGTCCGTGAACACCGGGGAGCTGTTTTTT. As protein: CASSRRSVNTGELFF.

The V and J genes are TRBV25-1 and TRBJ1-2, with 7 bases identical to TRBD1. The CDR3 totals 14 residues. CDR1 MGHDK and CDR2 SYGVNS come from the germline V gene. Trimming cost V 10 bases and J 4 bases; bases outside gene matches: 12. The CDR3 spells CATLPGTALYGYTF. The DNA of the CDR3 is TGTGCCACCCTCCCCGGGACAGCTCTCTATGGCTACACCTTC.

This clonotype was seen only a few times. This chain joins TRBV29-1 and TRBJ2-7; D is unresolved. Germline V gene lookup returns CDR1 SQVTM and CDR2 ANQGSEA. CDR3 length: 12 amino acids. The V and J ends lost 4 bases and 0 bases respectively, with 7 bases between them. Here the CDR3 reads CSVGWNSYEQYF. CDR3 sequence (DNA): TGCAGCGTTGGGTGGAACTCCTACGAGCAGTACTTC.

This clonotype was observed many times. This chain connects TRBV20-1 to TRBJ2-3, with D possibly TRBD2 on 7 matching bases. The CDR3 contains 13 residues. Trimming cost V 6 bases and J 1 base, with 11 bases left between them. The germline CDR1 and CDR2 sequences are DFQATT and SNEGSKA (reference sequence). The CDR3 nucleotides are TGCAGTGCAGGGGGGGCCCGCACAGATACGCAGTATTTT. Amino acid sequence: CSAGGARTDTQYF.

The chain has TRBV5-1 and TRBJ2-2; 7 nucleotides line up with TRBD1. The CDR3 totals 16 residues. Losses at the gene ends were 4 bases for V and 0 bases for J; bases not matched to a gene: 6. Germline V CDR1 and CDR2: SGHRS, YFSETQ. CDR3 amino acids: CASSPQTGTNTGELFF. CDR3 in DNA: TGCGCCAGCAGCCCGCAGACAGGGACGAACACCGGGGAGCTGTTTTTT.

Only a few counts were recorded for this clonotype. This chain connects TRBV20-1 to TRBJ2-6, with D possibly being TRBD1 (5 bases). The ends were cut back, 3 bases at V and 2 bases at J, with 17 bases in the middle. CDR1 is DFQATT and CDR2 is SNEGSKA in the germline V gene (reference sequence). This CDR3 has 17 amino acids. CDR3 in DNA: TGCAGTGCTAGCCCGAGAAGGGGAAGGACTGGGGCCAACGTCCTGACTTTC. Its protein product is CSASPRRGRTGANVLTF.

The CDR3 sequence: CASSFTWTSGGPNYEQYF. The CDR3 DNA sequence: TGTGCCAGCAGCTTTACTTGGACTAGCGGGGGGCCGAACTACGAGCAGTACTTC. The chain uses TRBV7-2 and TRBJ2-7; 14 nucleotides agree with TRBD2. Trimming cost V 3 bases and J 3 bases; bases outside gene matches: 10. The CDR3 sequence is 18 residues long. Germline-derived CDR1 and CDR2 are SGHTA and FQGNSA.

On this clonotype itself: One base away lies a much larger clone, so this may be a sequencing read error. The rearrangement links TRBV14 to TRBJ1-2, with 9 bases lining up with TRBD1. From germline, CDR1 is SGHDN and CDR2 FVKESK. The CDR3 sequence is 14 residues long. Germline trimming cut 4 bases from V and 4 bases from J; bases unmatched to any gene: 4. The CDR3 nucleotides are TGTGCCAGCAGCCCCCGGGACAGGGTCTATGGCTACACCTTC. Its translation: CASSPRDRVYGYTF.

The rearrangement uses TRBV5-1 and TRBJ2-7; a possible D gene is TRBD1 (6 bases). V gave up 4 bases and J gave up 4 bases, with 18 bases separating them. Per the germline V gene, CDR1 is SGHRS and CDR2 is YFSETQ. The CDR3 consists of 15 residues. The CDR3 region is CASSISETGHYEQYF. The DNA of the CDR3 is TGCGCCAGCAGCATCTCCGAGACAGGACATTACGAGCAGTACTTC.

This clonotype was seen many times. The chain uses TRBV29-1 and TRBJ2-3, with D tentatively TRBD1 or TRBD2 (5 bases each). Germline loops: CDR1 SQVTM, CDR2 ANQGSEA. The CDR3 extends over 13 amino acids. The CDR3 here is CKVRESGTDTQYF. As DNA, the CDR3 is TGCAAAGTCAGGGAGTCCGGCACAGATACGCAGTATTTT.

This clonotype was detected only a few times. CDR3 sequence: CASSVLVGGEQYF. The CDR3 nucleotides read TGTGCCAGCAGCGTACTGGTAGGGGGCGAGCAGTACTTC. The chain joins TRBV9 to TRBJ2-7; tentative D call: TRBD1 (6 bases). Trimming left V 1 base short and J 6 bases short, with 11 bases between. This CDR3 comprises 13 residues. Germline-derived CDR1 and CDR2 are SGDLS and YYNGEE.

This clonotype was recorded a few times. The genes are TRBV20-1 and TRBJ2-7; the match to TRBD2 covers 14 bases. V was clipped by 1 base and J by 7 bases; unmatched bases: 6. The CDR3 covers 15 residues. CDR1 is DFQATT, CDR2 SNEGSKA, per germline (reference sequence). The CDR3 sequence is CSARGGTSGSNEQYF. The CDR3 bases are TGCAGTGCTAGAGGTGGGACTAGCGGGAGCAATGAGCAGTACTTC.

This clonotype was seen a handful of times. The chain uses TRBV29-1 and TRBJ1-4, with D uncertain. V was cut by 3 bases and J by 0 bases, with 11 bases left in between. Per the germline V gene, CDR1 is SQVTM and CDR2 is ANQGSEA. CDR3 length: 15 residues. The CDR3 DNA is TGCAGCGTTGACGGAAGTGGAGCAACTAATGAAAAACTGTTTTTT. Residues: CSVDGSGATNEKLFF.

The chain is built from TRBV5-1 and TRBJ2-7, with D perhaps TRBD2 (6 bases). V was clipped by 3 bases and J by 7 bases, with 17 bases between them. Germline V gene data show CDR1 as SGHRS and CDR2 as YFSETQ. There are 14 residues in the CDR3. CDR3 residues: CASSSKPSEEEQYF. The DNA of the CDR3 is TGCGCCAGCAGCTCGAAACCTAGCGAGGAAGAGCAGTACTTC.

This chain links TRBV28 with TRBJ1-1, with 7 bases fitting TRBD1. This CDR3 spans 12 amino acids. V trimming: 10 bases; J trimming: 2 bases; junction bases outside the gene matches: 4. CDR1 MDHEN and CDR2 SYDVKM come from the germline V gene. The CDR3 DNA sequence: TGTGCCATACAGGGGACAAACACTGAAGCTTTCTTT. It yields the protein CAIQGTNTEAFF.

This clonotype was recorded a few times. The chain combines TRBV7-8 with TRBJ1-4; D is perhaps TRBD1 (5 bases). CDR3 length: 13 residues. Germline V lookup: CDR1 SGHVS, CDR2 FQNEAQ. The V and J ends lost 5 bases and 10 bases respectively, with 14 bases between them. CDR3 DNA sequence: TGTGCCAGCAGCGACAGACGGGCGGGAAAACTGTTTTTT. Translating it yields CASSDRRAGKLFF.